The clone carrying this T cell receptor beta chain has more than one count but fewer than ten. Its target is not known. TCRdb called the 5' RACE reads again in MiXCR, with one record for every CDR3 protein. Seen here are 700,000 to 850,000 distinct CDR3 sequences, 12% observed once, and the top ten hold 0.51%. This CDR3 spans 14 amino acids. V lost 5 bases and J 0 bases, leaving 11 bases between the germline ends. Germline CDR1 GTSNPN, CDR2 SVGIG (reference sequence). The sample belongs to a study of CD8 T cells in ankylosing spondylitis. Study-wide results and limits: Those disease-linked clones were CD8+; they were also relatively rare in peripheral blood. Disease-linked clones reportedly concentrated significantly in matched ankylosing spondylitis synovial fluid. What seemed typical of ankylosing spondylitis blood was a TCR beta motif built from roughly eight highly homologous variants.

Sequencing was carried out using blood, either unsorted or a sorted T cell fraction (not recorded which). The TCR was taken from a male donor with ankylosing spondylitis. V gene TRBV30 combines with J gene TRBJ1-3; D ambiguous. CDR3 amino acids: CAWGIGLSGNTIYF. In nucleotides, the CDR3 is TGTGCCTGGGGGATCGGACTCTCTGGAAACACCATATATTTT.